The rows below give T cell receptor beta chains drawn from one sample of a study of shared clonotypes between healthy human individuals. Data came from immunoSEQ multiplex PCR; TCRdb stores just in-frame clones and leaves some out. The sample lists about 680,000 clones, 92% occurring once. The source material was naive CD8+ T cells sorted from blood. The source of these receptors is a young man in good health. The CDR3 runs from the conserved cysteine through the conserved F or W. The D gene is left open where the match is weak. Expanded clones are given a class, and other clones once, few, many or no size at all.

CDR3: CASSLGTSGTYEQYF; D: TRBD2; size: .; V: TRBV5-1
CDR3: CASSPGPGTGFHEQYF; D: TRBD1; size: once; V: TRBV5-1
CDR3: CASSGAWRDTQYF; D: .; size: .; V: TRBV7-9
CDR3: CASSLIGGPGELFF; D: .; size: .; V: TRBV4-1
CDR3: CASGDSGTGAETQYF; D: TRBD2; size: .; V: TRBV25-1
CDR3: CASMTPDVSYNEQFF; D: .; size: .; V: TRBV2
CDR3: CASSLGGVKPEAFF; D: .; size: .; V: TRBV5-4
CDR3: CASSDRVMNTEAFF; D: TRBD1; size: .; V: TRBV28
CDR3: CASSPDGLAGEGEQFF; D: TRBD2; size: .; V: TRBV5-1
CDR3: CASSLGVSDTEAFF; D: .; size: .; V: TRBV7-6
CDR3: CASSPGVVNEKLFF; D: .; size: .; V: TRBV27
CDR3: CASREFRTNTGELFF; D: .; size: .; V: TRBV19
CDR3: CASSHPPGGGPDTQYF; D: TRBD1; size: .; V: TRBV7-3
CDR3: CATFGGEQFF; D: .; size: .; V: TRBV6-1
CDR3: CASSFRSGYNEQFF; D: .; size: .; V: TRBV27
CDR3: CASSNRGLDTEAFF; D: .; size: .; V: TRBV11-2
CDR3: CASHEEGVREKETSTDTQYF; D: .; size: .; V: TRBV5-1
CDR3: CASSEAGTSVYNEQFF; D: TRBD2; size: .; V: TRBV6-1
CDR3: CASSEGTVSKGYTF; D: .; size: few; V: TRBV6-1
CDR3: CASSLVRTGNEQYF; D: TRBD1; size: .; V: TRBV27
CDR3: CASRGQGNWEQYF; D: TRBD1; size: .; V: TRBV11-2
CDR3: CASSRTGGPSDTQYF; D: TRBD1; size: .; V: TRBV7-6
CDR3: CASSPTGGPETQYF; D: TRBD1; size: .; V: TRBV6-5
CDR3: CATSRELHTEAFF; D: .; size: .; V: TRBV15
CDR3: CASSLGSGWGYTF; D: .; size: .; V: TRBV5-1
CDR3: CASSRGLLGNQPQHF; D: .; size: many; V: TRBV7-2
CDR3: CASSSLWDTGELFF; D: .; size: once; V: TRBV5-6
CDR3: CATLDRAAYGYTF; D: TRBD1; size: .; V: TRBV27